This record looks at one T cell receptor (beta chain) sequence and its context. What it binds is unknown. This sample is drawn from a study of vaccination and CD4 T cells after COVID-19. Study-wide context: The authors gave control cultures a CEFX pool, an HIV-1 Nef pool, or no peptide.

The treatment was: approximately 11-day PBMC culture with coronavirus spike peptide pools or control peptides (ViraFEST assay). Prior to the COVID-19 pandemic (2011-2018), the unexposed donor's CD4+ T cells were collected. ViraFEST used peptide pools to expand antigen-specific T cells, then sequenced TCRs. Four cold-coronavirus spikes and SARS-CoV-2 S/N served to probe CD4+ T cells taken from unexposed donors, cells permitting. Once obtained from cultured CD4+ T cells, the DNA was sequenced using the Oncomine TCR Beta short-read assay. MiXCR was run by TCRdb on the PCR reads, yielding one entry per CDR3 protein. Among roughly 5,300 distinct CDR3 sequences listed, 62% were seen once. The CDR3 totals 13 residues. Per the germline V gene, CDR1 is DFQATT and CDR2 is SNEGSKA (reference sequence). J gave up 4 bases and V 5 bases, and 5 bases lay outside the gene matches.

Sequencing was carried out using CD4+ T cells from blood, cultured in vitro. This sequence was found in a human donor in good health. The chain joins TRBV20-1 to TRBJ1-5; 7 positions agree with TRBD1. The CDR3 DNA reads TGCAGTGCTCGTACAGGGGATAATCAGCCCCAGCATTTT. Amino acid sequence: CSARTGDNQPQHF.